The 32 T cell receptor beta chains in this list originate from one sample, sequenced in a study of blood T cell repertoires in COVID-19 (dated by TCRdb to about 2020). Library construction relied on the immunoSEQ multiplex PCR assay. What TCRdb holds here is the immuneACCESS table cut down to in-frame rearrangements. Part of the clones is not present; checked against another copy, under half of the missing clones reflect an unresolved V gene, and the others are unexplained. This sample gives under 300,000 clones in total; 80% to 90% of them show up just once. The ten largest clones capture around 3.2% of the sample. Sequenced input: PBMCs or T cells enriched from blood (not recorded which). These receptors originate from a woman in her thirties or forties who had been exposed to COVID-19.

DNA of the CDR3: TGTGCCAGCAGGGACAGGGGCTCGAACACTGAAGCTTTCTTT. As protein: CASRDRGSNTEAFF. The chain joins TRBV14 to TRBJ1-1; TRBD1 aligns across 9 bases. J gave up 1 base and V 6 bases, and 3 bases lay outside the gene matches. The CDR3 is 14 amino acids. Germline CDR1 SGHDN, CDR2 FVKESK.

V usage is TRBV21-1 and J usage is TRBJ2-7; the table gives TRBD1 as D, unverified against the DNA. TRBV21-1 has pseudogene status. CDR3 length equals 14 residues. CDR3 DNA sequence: TGTGCCAGCAGCATGGGACAGGGGCTCCACGAGCAGTACGTC. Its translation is CASSMGQGLHEQYV.

CDR3 in DNA: TGTGCCTGGAGTCCCTACGGCGGGTACAATTCACCCCTCCACTTT. The encoded protein is CAWSPYGGYNSPLHF. This sequence joins TRBV30 and TRBJ1-6, with unresolved D. The V gene lost 2 bases and the J gene lost 7 bases, with 15 bases spanning the gap. Germline CDR1 reads GTSNPN; CDR2 reads SVGIG (reference sequence). The CDR3 sequence is 15 residues long.

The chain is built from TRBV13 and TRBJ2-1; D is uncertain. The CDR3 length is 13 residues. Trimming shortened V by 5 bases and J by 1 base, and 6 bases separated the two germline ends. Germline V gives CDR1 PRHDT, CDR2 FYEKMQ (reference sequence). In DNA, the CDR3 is TGTGCCAGCAGCCACGGTTCCTACAATGAGCAGTTCTTC. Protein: CASSHGSYNEQFF.

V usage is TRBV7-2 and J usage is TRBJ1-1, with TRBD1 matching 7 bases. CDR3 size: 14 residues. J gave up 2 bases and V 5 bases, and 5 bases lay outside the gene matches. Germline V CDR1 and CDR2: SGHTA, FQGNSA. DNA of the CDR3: TGTGCCAGCAGCGTCCGACAGGGTAACACTGAAGCTTTCTTT. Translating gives CASSVRQGNTEAFF.

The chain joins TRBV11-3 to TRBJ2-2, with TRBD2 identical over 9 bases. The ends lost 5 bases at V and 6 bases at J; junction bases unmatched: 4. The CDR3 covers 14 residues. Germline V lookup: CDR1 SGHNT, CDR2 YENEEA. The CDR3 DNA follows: TGTGCCAGCAGCGTACTAGCGGGCTCCGGGGAGCTGTTTTTT. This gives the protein CASSVLAGSGELFF.

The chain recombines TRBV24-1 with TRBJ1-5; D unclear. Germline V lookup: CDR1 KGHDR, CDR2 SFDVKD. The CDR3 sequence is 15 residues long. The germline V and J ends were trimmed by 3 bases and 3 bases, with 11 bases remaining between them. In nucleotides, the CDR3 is TGTGCCACCAGTGATAACCGAGCCCCCAATCAGCCCCAGCATTTT. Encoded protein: CATSDNRAPNQPQHF.

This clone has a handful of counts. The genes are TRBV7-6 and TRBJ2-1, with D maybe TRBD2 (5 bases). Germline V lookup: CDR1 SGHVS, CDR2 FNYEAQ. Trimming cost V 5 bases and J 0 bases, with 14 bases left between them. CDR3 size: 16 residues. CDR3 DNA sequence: TGTGCCAGCAGCGTTCGTTTGGGGAGCTCCTACAATGAGCAGTTCTTC. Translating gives CASSVRLGSSYNEQFF.

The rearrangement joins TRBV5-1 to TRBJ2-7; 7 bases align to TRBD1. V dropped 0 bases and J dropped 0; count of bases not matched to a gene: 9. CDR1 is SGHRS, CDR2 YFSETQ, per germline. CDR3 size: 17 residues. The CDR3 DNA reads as TGCGCCAGCAGCTTGGAATGGGACAGCGTCAGCTCCTACGAGCAGTACTTC. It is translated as CASSLEWDSVSSYEQYF.

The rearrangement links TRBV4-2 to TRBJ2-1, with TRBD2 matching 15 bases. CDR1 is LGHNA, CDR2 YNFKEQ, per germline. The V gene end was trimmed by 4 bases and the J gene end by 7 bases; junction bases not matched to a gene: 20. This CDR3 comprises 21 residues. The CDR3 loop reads CASSPETFGLAGGLSFNEQFF. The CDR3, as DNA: TGTGCCAGCAGCCCCGAAACGTTTGGACTAGCGGGAGGGTTATCTTTTAATGAGCAGTTCTTC.

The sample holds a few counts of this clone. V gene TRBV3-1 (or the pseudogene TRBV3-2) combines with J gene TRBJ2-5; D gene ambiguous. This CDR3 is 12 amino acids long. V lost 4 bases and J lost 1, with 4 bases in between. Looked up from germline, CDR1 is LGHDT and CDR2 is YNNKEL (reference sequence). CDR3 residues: CASSPSQETQYF. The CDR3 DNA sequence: TGTGCCAGCAGCCCCTCCCAAGAGACCCAGTACTTC.

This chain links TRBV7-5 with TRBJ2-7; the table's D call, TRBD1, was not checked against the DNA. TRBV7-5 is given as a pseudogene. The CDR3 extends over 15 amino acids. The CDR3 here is CVRSLVGDRDYEQYF. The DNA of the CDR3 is TGTGTCAGAAGCTTAGTAGGGGACAGGGACTACGAGCAGTACTTC.

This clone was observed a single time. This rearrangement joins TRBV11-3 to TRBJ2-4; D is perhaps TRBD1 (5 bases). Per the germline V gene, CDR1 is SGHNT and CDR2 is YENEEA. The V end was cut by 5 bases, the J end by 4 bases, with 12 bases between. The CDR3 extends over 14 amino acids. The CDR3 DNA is TGTGCCAGCAGCCCCAGACAGCCAAAAAACATTCAGTACTTC. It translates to CASSPRQPKNIQYF.

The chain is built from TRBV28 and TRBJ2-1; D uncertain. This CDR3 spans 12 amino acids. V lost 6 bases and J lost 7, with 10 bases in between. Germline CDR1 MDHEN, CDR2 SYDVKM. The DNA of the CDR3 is TGTGCCAGCAGCATAACACAGAATGAGCAGTTCTTC. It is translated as CASSITQNEQFF.

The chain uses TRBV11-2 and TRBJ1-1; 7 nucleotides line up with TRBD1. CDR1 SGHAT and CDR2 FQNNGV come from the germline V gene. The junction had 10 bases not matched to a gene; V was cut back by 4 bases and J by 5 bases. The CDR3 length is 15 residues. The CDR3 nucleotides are TGTGCCAGCAGCTCGACGAAGGGGGCGGGTACTGAAGCTTTCTTT. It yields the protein CASSSTKGAGTEAFF.

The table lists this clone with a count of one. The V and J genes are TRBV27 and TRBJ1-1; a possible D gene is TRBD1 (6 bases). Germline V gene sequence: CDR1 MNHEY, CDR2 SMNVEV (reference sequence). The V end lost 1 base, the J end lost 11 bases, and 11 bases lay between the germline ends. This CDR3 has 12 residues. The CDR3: CASSLLTGPAFF. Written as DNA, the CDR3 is TGTGCCAGCAGTTTATTGACAGGTCCTGCTTTCTTT.

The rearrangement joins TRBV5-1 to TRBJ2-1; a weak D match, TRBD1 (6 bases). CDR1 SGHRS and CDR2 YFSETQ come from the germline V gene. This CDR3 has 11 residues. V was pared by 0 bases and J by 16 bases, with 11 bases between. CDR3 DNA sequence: TGCGCCAGCAGCTTGGACAGGGTATCCTTCTTC. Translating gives CASSLDRVSFF.

The CDR3 DNA reads as TGTGCCAGCAGCTCGGGGCAGGGGGGCTCACCCCTCCACTTT. Translating it yields CASSSGQGGSPLHF. The chain combines TRBV5-5 with TRBJ1-6; TRBD1 matches 7 bases. In germline, CDR1 is SGHKS, CDR2 YYEKEE (reference sequence). This CDR3 spans 14 amino acids. V gave up 3 bases and J gave up 10 bases; unmatched junction bases: 7.

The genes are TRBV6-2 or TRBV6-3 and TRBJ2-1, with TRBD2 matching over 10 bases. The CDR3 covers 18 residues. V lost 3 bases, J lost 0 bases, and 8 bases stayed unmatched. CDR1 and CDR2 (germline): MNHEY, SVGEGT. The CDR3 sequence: CASSYEASGRASYNEQFF. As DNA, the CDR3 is TGTGCCAGCAGTTATGAGGCTAGCGGGAGAGCCTCCTACAATGAGCAGTTCTTC.

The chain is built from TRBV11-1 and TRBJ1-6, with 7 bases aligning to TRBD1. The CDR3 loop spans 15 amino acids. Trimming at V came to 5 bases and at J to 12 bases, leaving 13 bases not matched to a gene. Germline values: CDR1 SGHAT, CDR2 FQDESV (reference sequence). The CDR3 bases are TGTGCCAGCAGCCCTTTCGATAACAGGGGTGGACCCCTCCACTTT. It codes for CASSPFDNRGGPLHF.

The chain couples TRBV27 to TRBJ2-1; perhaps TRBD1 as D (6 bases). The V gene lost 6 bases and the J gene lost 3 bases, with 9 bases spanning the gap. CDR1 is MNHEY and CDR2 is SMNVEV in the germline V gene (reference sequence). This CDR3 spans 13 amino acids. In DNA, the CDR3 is TGTGCCAGCAGAGAACAGGGCTACAATGAGCAGTTCTTC. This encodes CASREQGYNEQFF.

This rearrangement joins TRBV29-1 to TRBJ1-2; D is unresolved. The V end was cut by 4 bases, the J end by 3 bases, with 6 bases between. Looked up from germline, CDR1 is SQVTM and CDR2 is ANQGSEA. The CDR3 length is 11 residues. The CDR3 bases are TGCAGCGTTGGCCCAGACTATGGCTACACCTTC. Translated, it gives CSVGPDYGYTF.

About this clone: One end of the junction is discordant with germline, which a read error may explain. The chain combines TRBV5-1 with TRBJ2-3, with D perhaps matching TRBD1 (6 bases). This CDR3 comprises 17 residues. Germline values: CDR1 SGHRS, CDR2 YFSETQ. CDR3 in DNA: TGTGCCAGCAGCCCGAATTTCCTGGCAGGGGTAACAGATACGCAGTATTTT. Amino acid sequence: CASSPNFLAGVTDTQYF.

Here the CDR3 reads CAVSQGGGPVTEAFF. For the CDR3, the DNA is TGTGCCGTCTCCCAAGGGGGGGGGCCGGTGACTGAAGCTTTCTTT. This chain uses TRBV10-3 with TRBJ1-1, with TRBD1 as a possible D gene (6 bases). CDR1 and CDR2 (germline): ENHRY, SYGVKD. The V and J ends lost 11 bases and 5 bases respectively, with 24 bases between them. This CDR3 has 15 residues.

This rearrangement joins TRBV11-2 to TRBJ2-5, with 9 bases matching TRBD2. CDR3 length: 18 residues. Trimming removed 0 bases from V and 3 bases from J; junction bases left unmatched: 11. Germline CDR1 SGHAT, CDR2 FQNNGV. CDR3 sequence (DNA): TGTGCCAGCAGCTTAGAGTTAGGTAGCGGGGGAGCAAAAGAGACCCAGTACTTC. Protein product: CASSLELGSGGAKETQYF.

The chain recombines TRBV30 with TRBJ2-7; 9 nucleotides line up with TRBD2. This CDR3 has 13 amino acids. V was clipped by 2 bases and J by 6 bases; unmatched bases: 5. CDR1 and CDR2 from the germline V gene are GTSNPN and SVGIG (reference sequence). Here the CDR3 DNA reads TGTGCCTGGAGTAAACTAGCGGGCGGCGAGCAGTACTTC. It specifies CAWSKLAGGEQYF. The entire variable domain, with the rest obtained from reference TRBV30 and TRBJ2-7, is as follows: SQTIHQWPATLVQPVGSPLSLECTVEGTSNPNLYWYRQAAGRGLQLLFYSVGIGQISSEVPQNLSASRPQDRQFILSSKKLLLSDSGFYLCAWSKLAGGEQYFGPGTRLTVT.

As DNA, the CDR3 is TGTGCCAGCAGTGAAGGCGGCAGAACCTATGGCTACACCTTC. Its protein product is CASSEGGRTYGYTF. The V gene is TRBV25-1, the J gene TRBJ1-2; D is undetermined. The V end lost 2 bases, the J end lost 4 bases, and 11 bases lay between the germline ends. Germline V gene data show CDR1 as MGHDK and CDR2 as SYGVNS. This CDR3 comprises 14 residues.

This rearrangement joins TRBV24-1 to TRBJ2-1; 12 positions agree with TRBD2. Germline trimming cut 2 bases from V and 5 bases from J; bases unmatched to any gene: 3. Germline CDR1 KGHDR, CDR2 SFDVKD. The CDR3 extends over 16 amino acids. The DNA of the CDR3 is TGTGCCACCAGTGATTCTAGACTAGCGGGAGACAATGAGCAGTTCTTC. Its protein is CATSDSRLAGDNEQFF.

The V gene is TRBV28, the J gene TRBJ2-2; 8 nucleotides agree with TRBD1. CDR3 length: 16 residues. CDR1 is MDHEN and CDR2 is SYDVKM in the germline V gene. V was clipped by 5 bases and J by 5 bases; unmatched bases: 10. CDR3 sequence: CASSDIQGGRTGELFF. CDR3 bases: TGTGCCAGCAGTGACATACAGGGGGGCAGAACCGGGGAGCTGTTTTTT.

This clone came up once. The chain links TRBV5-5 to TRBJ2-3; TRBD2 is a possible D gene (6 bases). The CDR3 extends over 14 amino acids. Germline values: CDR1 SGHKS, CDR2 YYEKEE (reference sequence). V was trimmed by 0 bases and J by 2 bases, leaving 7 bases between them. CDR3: CASSLGTNTDTQYF. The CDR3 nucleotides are TGTGCCAGCAGCTTGGGGACTAACACAGATACGCAGTATTTT.

CDR3 residues: CASSSTVKQFF. The CDR3 DNA is TGTGCCAGCAGTTCGACAGTTAAGCAGTTCTTC. The chain combines TRBV28 with TRBJ2-1; D might be TRBD1 (5 bases). CDR3 length equals 11 residues. Germline loops: CDR1 MDHEN, CDR2 SYDVKM. V lost 4 bases and J lost 11, with 9 bases in between.

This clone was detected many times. The CDR3 is CASRETGAPGQPQHF. The CDR3 nucleotides are TGTGCCAGTAGAGAAACAGGGGCGCCGGGGCAGCCCCAGCATTTT. The V and J genes are TRBV19 and TRBJ1-5, with TRBD1 matching over 7 bases. CDR1 LNHDA and CDR2 SQIVND come from the germline V gene (reference sequence). The CDR3 sequence is 15 residues long. With V trimmed by 6 bases and J by 7 bases, 12 bases remained unmatched.